This entry is about one T cell receptor beta chain. This CDR3 has 15 residues. Looked up from germline, CDR1 is SGHRS and CDR2 is YFSETQ. Trimming took 0 bases from V and 4 from J, leaving 12 bases between them. This sample was included in a study of CD4 T cell repertoires in COVID-19. Here immunoSEQ multiplex PCR was the method, and the copy in TCRdb shows in-frame clones only, minus some. This sample has about 75,000 clones, with roughly four fifths found just once. This receptor was identified in a human donor who had COVID-19. This rearrangement joins TRBV5-1 to TRBJ2-3, with D unresolved. Here the sequenced sample was CD4+ T cells from peripheral blood, taken after recovery from COVID-19. The CDR3 coding sequence is TGCGCCAGCAGCTTGGAGGGCCCAGCCCCAGATACGCAGTATTTT. Translated: CASSLEGPAPDTQYF.